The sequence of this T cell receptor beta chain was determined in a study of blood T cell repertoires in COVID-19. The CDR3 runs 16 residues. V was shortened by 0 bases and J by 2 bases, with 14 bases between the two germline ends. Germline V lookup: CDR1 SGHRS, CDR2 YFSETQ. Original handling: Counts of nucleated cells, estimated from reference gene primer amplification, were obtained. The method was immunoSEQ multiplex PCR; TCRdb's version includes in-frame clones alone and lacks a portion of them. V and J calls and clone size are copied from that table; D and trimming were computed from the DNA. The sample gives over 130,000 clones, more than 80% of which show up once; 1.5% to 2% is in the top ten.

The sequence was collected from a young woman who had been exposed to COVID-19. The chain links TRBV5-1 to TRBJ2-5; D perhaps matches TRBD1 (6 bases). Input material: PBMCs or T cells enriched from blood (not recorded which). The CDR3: CASSLVGGLGQETQYF. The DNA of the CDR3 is TGCGCCAGCAGCTTGGTTGGGGGCCTGGGTCAAGAGACCCAGTACTTC. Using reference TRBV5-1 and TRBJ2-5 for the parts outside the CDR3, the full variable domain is KAGVTQTPRYLIKTRGQQVTLSCSPISGHRSVSWYQQTPGQGLQFLFEYFSETQRNKGNFPGRFSGRQFSNSRSEMNVSTLELGDSALYLCASSLVGGLGQETQYFGPGTRLLVL.